Listed below are T cell receptor beta chains from one sample, sequenced in a study of T cells in Graves' hyperthyroidism and ophthalmopathy. TCRdb passed the multiplex PCR reads through MiXCR, listing each CDR3 protein once. The sample holds 530,000 or so distinct CDR3 sequences, around 22% seen once. What was sequenced was blood. The source is a woman in her thirties with Graves' ophthalmopathy. CDR3s include the opening cysteine and the closing phenylalanine or tryptophan. A D gene is named only where the DNA matches it firmly. Clone size is stated in some rows and not others, as once, few, many or a class when expanded.

abundance	d_gene	v_gene	len	j_gene	CDR3aa	CDR3nt
-	TRBD2	TRBV27	12	TRBJ2-5	CATASGGETQYF	TGTGCCACCGCGAGCGGGGGAGAGACCCAGTACTTC
-	-	TRBV13	14	TRBJ2-7	CASSPVIGRHEQYF	TGTGCCAGCAGCCCGGTGATAGGGAGACACGAGCAGTACTTC
many	-	TRBV6-2/TRBV6-3	12	TRBJ2-7	CASKAGSYEQYF	TGTGCCAGCAAGGCGGGGTCCTACGAGCAGTACTTC
many	TRBD2	TRBV7-2	16	TRBJ2-5	CASSLPVGGLGETQYF	TGTGCCAGCAGCTTACCCGTGGGGGGGTTGGGGGAGACCCAGTACTTC
many	TRBD1	TRBV6-2/TRBV6-3	15	TRBJ2-7	CASSYRDRSSYEQYF	TGTGCCAGCAGCTACCGGGACAGGAGCTCCTACGAGCAGTACTTC
many	TRBD1	TRBV11-2	19	TRBJ1-5	CASRGRTGWSINSNQPQHF	TGTGCCAGCAGGGGGAGGACAGGGTGGTCGATAAATAGCAATCAGCCCCAGCATTTT
few	-	TRBV12-3/TRBV12-4	14	TRBJ1-1	CASSLGEGYTEAFF	TGTGCCAGCAGTTTAGGTGAGGGGTACACTGAAGCTTTCTTT
-	-	TRBV12-3/TRBV12-4	14	TRBJ1-1	CASTRQIMNTEAFF	TGTGCCAGCACCCGACAGATTATGAACACTGAAGCTTTCTTT
-	-	TRBV12-3/TRBV12-4	17	TRBJ1-5	CASRKASPGASNQPQHF	TGTGCCAGCAGGAAGGCGTCCCCAGGGGCTAGCAATCAGCCCCAGCATTTT
many	TRBD1	TRBV29-1	14	TRBJ1-1	CSAPGQGANTEAFF	TGCAGCGCCCCGGGACAGGGGGCTAATACTGAAGCTTTCTTT
many	TRBD1	TRBV29-1	13	TRBJ1-1	CSAQGQEWTEAFF	TGCAGCGCTCAAGGACAGGAGTGGACTGAAGCTTTCTTT
many	-	TRBV2	12	TRBJ1-2	CASSPPVAGYTF	TGTGCCAGCAGCCCGCCGGTCGCCGGCTACACCTTC
-	-	TRBV4-1	16	TRBJ2-4	CASSQVAGGAGNIQYF	TGCGCCAGCAGCCAAGTAGCCGGCGGGGCTGGGAACATTCAGTACTTC
-	TRBD1	TRBV12-3/TRBV12-4	15	TRBJ1-2	CASSNNRQGASGYTF	TGTGCCAGCAGCAACAATAGACAGGGGGCTAGTGGCTACACCTTC
many	-	TRBV7-2	16	TRBJ2-2	CASSLAGASNTGELFF	TGTGCCAGCAGCTTAGCGGGGGCCTCGAACACCGGGGAGCTGTTTTTT
-	-	TRBV18	13	TRBJ1-1	CASSWQTDTEAFF	TGTGCCAGCTCATGGCAGACGGACACTGAAGCTTTCTTT
few	-	TRBV28	12	TRBJ1-3	CASRRRVNTIYF	TGTGCCAGTCGAAGGAGGGTAAACACCATATATTTT
few	TRBD1	TRBV29-1	15	TRBJ1-1	CSVADRGRGSTEAFF	TGCAGCGTTGCGGACAGGGGAAGGGGGAGCACTGAAGCTTTCTTT
few	-	TRBV5-1	14	TRBJ1-2	CASSLTVGDPGYTF	TGCGCCAGCAGCTTAACTGTCGGGGACCCTGGCTACACCTTC
many	-	TRBV5-1	12	TRBJ2-7	CASSLGIAEQYF	TGCGCCAGCAGCTTGGGAATAGCCGAGCAGTACTTC
-	-	TRBV6-1	16	TRBJ1-1	CASSSIPGGRDTEAFF	TGTGCCAGCTCAAGTATCCCCGGCGGCAGGGACACTGAAGCTTTCTTT
many	-	TRBV6-5	15	TRBJ2-7	CASNRSPQGGYEQYF	TGTGCCAGCAACCGGAGCCCCCAGGGGGGCTACGAGCAGTACTTC
many	TRBD2	TRBV5-1	14	TRBJ2-5	CASSSASGVETQYF	TGCGCCAGCAGTTCCGCTAGCGGGGTAGAGACCCAGTACTTC
few	-	TRBV20-1	11	TRBJ2-7	CSANRRYEQYF	TGCAGTGCTAATCGGAGATACGAGCAGTACTTC
-	-	TRBV2	13	TRBJ1-1	CASTWGIAGEGFF	TGTGCCAGCACCTGGGGGATTGCGGGGGAGGGTTTCTTT
-	-	TRBV27	17	TRBJ2-7	CASSLFWDPPLGAEQYF	TGTGCCAGCAGTTTATTTTGGGACCCCCCCTTAGGTGCCGAGCAGTACTTC
many	TRBD1	TRBV6-5	13	TRBJ2-7	CASTYRGAYEQYF	TGTGCCAGCACCTACAGGGGGGCCTACGAGCAGTACTTC
many	-	TRBV19	14	TRBJ2-5	CASSRRGLGETQYF	TGTGCCAGTAGTCGGAGGGGGTTGGGAGAGACCCAGTACTTC
many	-	TRBV28	13	TRBJ1-2	CASSKTGNYGYTF	TGTGCCAGTAGCAAAACAGGGAACTATGGCTACACCTTC
-	-	TRBV20-1	15	TRBJ2-7	CSARVGDFFSYEQYF	TGCAGTGCTAGAGTAGGGGACTTCTTTTCCTACGAGCAGTACTTC
-	TRBD2	TRBV9	15	TRBJ2-5	CASGLAGQQQETQYF	TGTGCCAGCGGCCTAGCGGGGCAACAGCAAGAGACCCAGTACTTC
many	-	TRBV28	12	TRBJ1-1	CASSSSIPEAFF	TGTGCCAGCAGCTCTAGTATACCTGAAGCTTTCTTT
few	-	TRBV9	15	TRBJ1-3	CASSVSDYSGNTIYF	TGTGCCAGCAGCGTCTCGGACTACTCTGGAAACACCATATATTTT
-	-	TRBV6-2/TRBV6-3	15	TRBJ2-6	CTSSDTGSGANVLTF	TGTACCAGCAGCGACACGGGTTCTGGGGCCAACGTCCTGACTTTC
many	TRBD2	TRBV2	14	TRBJ2-1	CASIRTSGNNEQFF	TGTGCCAGCATTCGGACTAGCGGAAACAATGAGCAGTTCTTC
many	-	TRBV20-1	12	TRBJ2-7	CSASGAHYEQYF	TGCAGTGCCTCGGGGGCGCACTACGAGCAGTACTTC